This T cell receptor beta chain was profiled in a study of OX40 agonist ivuxolimab in advanced cancers. About the study: Patients achieving partial responses numbered three: one hepatocellular carcinoma case and two cutaneous melanoma cases. Study-level points and caveats: CD8+ T cells averaged more expanded clones than CD4+. Circulating CD4+ and CD8+ T cells showed clonal expansion by week 6 at 0.1 to 3.0 mg/kg.

Profiling relied on immunoSEQ multiplex PCR, and the TCRdb table lists in-frame clones only, not all of them. The table includes some 48,000 clones, approximately 80% detected once. The CDR3 sequence is 14 residues long. Trimming cost V 6 bases and J 2 bases; bases outside gene matches: 6. Germline-derived CDR1 and CDR2 are SQVTM and ANQGSEA. Worth noting for this clone: Its target is not known.

This clonotype was obtained from an adult with an advanced solid tumor such as melanoma, head and neck, liver or kidney cancer. The sample was CD4+ or CD8+ T cells sorted from blood, taken in a trial of the OX40 agonist ivuxolimab. The chain employs TRBV29-1 and TRBJ2-7, with TRBD1 identical over 11 bases. The DNA of the CDR3 is TGCAGCGTCCCGGGGACAGGGGGAACCTACGAGCAGTACTTC. Translated, it gives CSVPGTGGTYEQYF.